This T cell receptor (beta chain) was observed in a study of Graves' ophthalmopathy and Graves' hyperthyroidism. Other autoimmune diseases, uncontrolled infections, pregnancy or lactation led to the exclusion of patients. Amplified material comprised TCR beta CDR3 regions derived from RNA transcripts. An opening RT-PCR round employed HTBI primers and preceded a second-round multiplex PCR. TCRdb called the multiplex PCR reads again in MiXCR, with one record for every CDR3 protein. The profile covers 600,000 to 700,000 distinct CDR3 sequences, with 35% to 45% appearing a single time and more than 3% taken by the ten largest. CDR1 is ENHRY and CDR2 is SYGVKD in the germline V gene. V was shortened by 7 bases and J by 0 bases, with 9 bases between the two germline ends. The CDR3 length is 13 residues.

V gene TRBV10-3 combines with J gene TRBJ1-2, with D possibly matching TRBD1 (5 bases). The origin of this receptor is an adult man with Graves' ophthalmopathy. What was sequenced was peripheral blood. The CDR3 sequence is CAINPGPNYGYTF. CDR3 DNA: TGTGCCATCAACCCAGGGCCTAACTATGGCTACACCTTC.